These 26 T cell receptor beta chains were all obtained from the same sample, sequenced in a study of molecular identifiers for immune sequencing clone quantification. Via MiXCR, TCRdb re-called the PCR reads, giving one row per CDR3 protein. This sample has 600,000 to 650,000 distinct CDR3 sequences, with 15% to 20% found just once. Sequencing was carried out using naive CD8+ T cells from blood, with Jurkat cell RNA spiked in. Documented subset: FACS-sorted CD8+CD4-CCR7+CD45RA+ naive T cells. The source is a human donor in good health. Some libraries in this study had Jurkat cell RNA spiked in.

For this clonotype: One base away lies a much larger clone, so this may be a sequencing read error. The rearrangement links TRBV28 to TRBJ2-4; 9 positions match TRBD1. V shed 6 bases and J 4 bases; nucleotides not matched to a gene: 7. The germline V gene encodes CDR1 MDHEN and CDR2 SYDVKM. This CDR3 contains 15 residues. The CDR3 sequence is CASRLGTGIKNIQYF. The CDR3 nucleotides are TGTGCCAGCAGACTCGGGACAGGGATAAAAAACATTCAGTACTTC.

This clonotype was recorded at least ten times. The chain joins TRBV10-3 to TRBJ2-1; tentative D call: TRBD1 (6 bases). The CDR3 has 15 amino acids. The germline V gene has CDR1 ENHRY and CDR2 SYGVKD. V lost 6 bases and J lost 0, with 12 bases in between. The CDR3, as DNA: TGTGCCATCAGCCGAACAGGGAGCTCCTACAATGAGCAGTTCTTC. Residues: CAISRTGSSYNEQFF.

The chain carries TRBV27 and TRBJ2-7; D is possibly TRBD2 (5 bases). This CDR3 spans 14 amino acids. Germline CDR1 and CDR2: MNHEY and SMNVEV (reference sequence). V was trimmed by 0 bases and J by 5 bases, leaving 11 bases between them. The CDR3 reads CASSLSIASHEQYF. The CDR3 DNA reads as TGTGCCAGCAGTTTATCGATAGCTAGCCACGAGCAGTACTTC.

In its sample, this clonotype was seen many times. This sequence joins TRBV30 and TRBJ1-2, with TRBD1 matching 8 bases. The junction had 5 bases not matched to a gene; V was cut back by 1 base and J by 4 bases. Germline CDR1 reads GTSNPN; CDR2 reads SVGIG (reference sequence). The CDR3 runs to 14 residues. CDR3 nucleotide sequence: TGTGCCTGGAGTGCACAGGGGGAGGTCTATGGCTACACCTTC. It is translated as CAWSAQGEVYGYTF.

This clonotype was seen at least ten times. One junction end does not reproduce the germline sequence, and a read error may be involved. The chain couples TRBV7-7 to TRBJ2-5, with D hard to call. There are 13 residues in the CDR3. Germline CDR1 SSHAT, CDR2 FNYEAQ (reference sequence). The CDR3 sequence is CASSPLEDETQYF. The CDR3 bases are TGTGCTAGCAGCCCCCTCGAGGATGAGACCCAGTACTTC.

This clonotype was seen at least ten times. The V call is TRBV12-3 or TRBV12-4, the J call TRBJ2-5; D unclear. The CDR3 has 12 residues. V was cut by 3 bases and J by 5 bases, with 7 bases left in between. The CDR3 reads CASSFVFETQYF. DNA of the CDR3: TGTGCCAGCAGTTTTGTTTTTGAGACCCAGTACTTC.

This clonotype has more than one count but fewer than ten. The V gene is TRBV7-6, the J gene TRBJ2-2, with unresolved D. Trimming cost V 1 base and J 7 bases, with 13 bases left between them. Germline values: CDR1 SGHVS, CDR2 FNYEAQ. CDR3 length: 15 residues. The CDR3 DNA sequence: TGTGCCAGCAGCTTAGGTGATTTGAGGTTCGGGGAGCTGTTTTTT. Amino acid sequence: CASSLGDLRFGELFF.

On this clonotype: Since the CDR3 does not end with the conserved phenylalanine or tryptophan, this likely comes from a read error. The genes are TRBV20-1 and TRBJ1-1; D is uncertain. Germline values: CDR1 DFQATT, CDR2 SNEGSKA (reference sequence). The CDR3 loop spans 11 amino acids. Trimming cost V 6 bases and J 0 bases, with 5 bases left between them. This CDR3 reads CSARLNTEAFL. DNA for the CDR3: TGCAGTGCCCGACTGAACACTGAAGCTTTCCTT.

In its sample, this clonotype was seen many times. The chain couples TRBV6-2 or TRBV6-3 to TRBJ1-1; D is perhaps TRBD1 (5 bases). V dropped 6 bases and J dropped 0 bases, with 20 bases sitting between them. The CDR3 spans 17 residues. Germline assignment: CDR1 MNHEY and CDR2 SVGEGT. The CDR3 is CASSPLWRGLMNTEAFF. In DNA, the CDR3 is TGTGCCAGCAGCCCCTTGTGGAGGGGCCTCATGAACACTGAAGCTTTCTTT.

Ten or more counts support this clonotype. This chain connects TRBV5-5 to TRBJ2-3; D perhaps matches TRBD2 (5 bases). Trimming took off 3 bases at V and 0 bases at J, with 11 bases between the two ends. Germline CDR1 reads SGHKS; CDR2 reads YYEKEE (reference sequence). CDR3 length equals 15 residues. This CDR3 is CASSWERSSTDTQYF. CDR3 DNA sequence: TGTGCCAGCAGCTGGGAGCGAAGCAGCACAGATACGCAGTATTTT.

This clonotype was observed a few times. The chain employs TRBV6-2 or TRBV6-3 and TRBJ2-2; D may be TRBD2 (6 bases). CDR3 length: 16 amino acids. Trimming removed 4 bases from V and 5 bases from J, with 17 bases in between. Germline CDR1 and CDR2: MNHEY and SVGEGT. The CDR3 is CASSSLQEGSTGELFF. In DNA form, the CDR3 reads TGTGCCAGCAGTTCCCTGCAGGAGGGGTCGACCGGGGAGCTGTTTTTT.

On this clonotype: At one end the junction does not follow the germline gene, possibly because of a read error. The chain links TRBV5-3 to TRBJ1-1; tentative D call: TRBD1 (6 bases). TRBV5-3 is labeled an ORF, and its function is uncertain. CDR3 length: 14 residues. The CDR3 is CASSLTGMDTEAFF. CDR3 sequence (DNA): TGTGCCAGCAGCTTGACAGGTATGGACACTGAAGCTTTCTTT.

With respect to this clonotype: One end of the junction does not line up with germline, which may come from a read error. The J gene is TRBJ2-1, the V gene TRBV7-9; TRBD1 aligns across 9 bases. This CDR3 has 14 amino acids. Germline V CDR1 and CDR2: SEHNR, FQNEAQ (reference sequence). The CDR3 region is CASSRTGVFHEQCF. The CDR3, as DNA: TGTGCCAGCAGCCGGACAGGGGTGTTTCATGAGCAGTGCTTC.

Ten or more counts support this clonotype. The chain recombines TRBV28 with TRBJ2-5, with 7 bases aligning to TRBD2. The CDR3 is 14 residues long. After removal of 8 bases from V and 3 bases from J, the junction contained 9 bases not matched to a gene. The germline V gene encodes CDR1 MDHEN and CDR2 SYDVKM. The CDR3 region is CASARSGIEETQYF. CDR3 coding DNA: TGTGCCAGCGCCCGAAGCGGGATAGAAGAGACCCAGTACTTC. The variable domain in full, completed from reference TRBV28 and TRBJ2-5, reads DVKVTQSSRYLVKRTGEKVFLECVQDMDHENMFWYRQDPGLGLRLIYFSYDVKMKEKGDIPEGYSVSREKKERFSLILESASTNQTSMYLCASARSGIEETQYFGPGTRLLVL.

This clonotype was detected ten times or more. The gene calls are TRBV13 and TRBJ1-2, with D maybe TRBD1 (6 bases). The V gene's germline CDR1 is PRHDT and CDR2 FYEKMQ (reference sequence). V lost 3 bases, J lost 3 bases, and 20 bases lay in between. CDR3 length: 17 amino acids. The CDR3 DNA sequence: TGTGCCAGCAGCTTCCTGACCGTCAGGGGCCAGGACTATGGCTACACCTTC. Amino acid sequence: CASSFLTVRGQDYGYTF.

This clonotype was counted once. This may come from a read error, since a much larger clone is one base off. The chain carries TRBV6-2 or TRBV6-3 and TRBJ2-7; maybe TRBD2 (6 bases). Trimming pared 5 bases from V and 6 bases from J, leaving 20 bases between. CDR3 length: 15 amino acids. The germline CDR1 and CDR2 sequences are MNHEY and SVGEGT. CDR3 region: CASSRHGGERREQYF. CDR3 nucleotides: TGTGCCAGCAGTAGACACGGGGGAGAGAGGCGCGAGCAGTACTTC.

The chain couples TRBV6-2 or TRBV6-3 to TRBJ2-7; either TRBD1 or TRBD2 may fit D (5 bases each). From germline, CDR1 is MNHEY and CDR2 SVGEGT. The CDR3 has 15 residues. The V gene lost 0 bases and the J gene lost 3 bases, with 12 bases spanning the gap. CDR3 DNA sequence: TGTGCCAGCAGTTACTCCTCGGGACGGAACTACGAGCAGTACTTC. Translating gives CASSYSSGRNYEQYF.

This clonotype was recorded at least ten times. V gene TRBV19 combines with J gene TRBJ2-3; 7 bases agree with TRBD1. This CDR3 region has 16 residues. CDR1 and CDR2 from the germline V gene are LNHDA and SQIVND (reference sequence). CDR3 sequence reads: CAPKGQPFSGTDTQYF. The CDR3 DNA reads TGTGCTCCTAAGGGACAGCCTTTTTCGGGCACAGATACGCAGTATTTT. Drawing the rest from reference TRBV19 and TRBJ2-3, the complete variable domain is DGGITQSPKYLFRKEGQNVTLSCEQNLNHDAMYWYRQDPGQGLRLIYYSQIVNDFQKGDIAEGYSVSREKKESFPLTVTSAQKNPTAFYLCAPKGQPFSGTDTQYFGPGTRLTVL.

The gene calls are TRBV25-1 and TRBJ2-7, with D possibly being TRBD2 (5 bases). This CDR3 is built from 12 residues. The V and J ends lost 9 bases and 0 bases respectively, with 9 bases between them. Germline CDR1 reads MGHDK; CDR2 reads SYGVNS. The chain's CDR3 is CASISGSYEQYF. In nucleotides, the CDR3 is TGTGCCAGTATAAGCGGCTCCTACGAGCAGTACTTC.

Comment on this clonotype: A read error is possible here, since a much larger clone lies one base away. The V call is TRBV6-2 or TRBV6-3, the J call TRBJ2-7; D may be TRBD1 or TRBD2 (5 bases each). The germline CDR1 and CDR2 sequences are MNHEY and SVGEGT. CDR3 length equals 15 residues. V gave up 2 bases and J gave up 7 bases, with 18 bases separating them. The CDR3 region is CASSYDLGLGGEQYF. The CDR3 DNA is TGTGCCAGCAGTTACGACCTGGGGCTGGGCGGGGAGCAGTACTTC.

Turning to this clonotype: It may be a read error: a sequence one base away is much more abundant. The chain combines TRBV6-2 or TRBV6-3 with TRBJ1-1; D not certain. The germline gives CDR1 MNHEY, CDR2 SVGEGT. This CDR3 region has 14 residues. The CDR3 spells CASSYGLGVREASF. The CDR3 nucleotides are TGTGCCAGCAGTTACGGGTTGGGTGTACGTGAAGCTTCCTTT.

There are a few counts of this clonotype. The chain combines TRBV19 with TRBJ2-7; unclear D gene. The V end lost 4 bases, the J end lost 0 bases, and 7 bases lay between the germline ends. The CDR3 runs 13 residues. In germline, CDR1 is LNHDA, CDR2 SQIVND (reference sequence). The CDR3 spells CASSTTASYEQYF. The CDR3 DNA reads TGTGCCAGTAGTACAACAGCCTCCTACGAGCAGTACTTC.

The table lists this clonotype with a few counts. The chain combines TRBV27 with TRBJ2-5, with 10 bases matching TRBD2. The CDR3 runs to 14 residues. V shed 4 bases, J shed 7 bases, and the junction held 6 bases outside the gene matches. In germline, CDR1 is MNHEY, CDR2 SMNVEV (reference sequence). CDR3 DNA: TGTGCCAGCAGTTGGGGCTTAGCGGGAGGGACCCAGTACTTC. Its protein is CASSWGLAGGTQYF.

Remarks on this clonotype: Given a much more abundant clone one base away, this may be a read error. V gene TRBV27 combines with J gene TRBJ1-1; D may be TRBD1 (5 bases). The CDR3 loop spans 14 amino acids. Germline V gene data show CDR1 as MNHEY and CDR2 as SMNVEV (reference sequence). CDR3 amino acids: CASSPWKGLSEALF. CDR3 bases: TGTGCCAGCAGTCCCTGGAAGGGGCTGTCTGAAGCTCTCTTT.

Notes on this clonotype: Just one base apart from a much larger clone, this may be a read error. The rearrangement links TRBV19 to TRBJ2-1, with D possibly TRBD2 on 5 matching bases. V was clipped by 7 bases and J by 7 bases, with 20 bases between them. CDR1 is LNHDA, CDR2 SQIVND, per germline (reference sequence). The CDR3 length is 15 residues. The CDR3 here is CASMNLDLGRNEQFF. CDR3 DNA sequence: TGTGCCAGTATGAACCTTGACTTGGGGAGAAATGAGCAGTTCTTC.

There are many counts of this clonotype. The chain links TRBV20-1 to TRBJ2-7; D is possibly TRBD2 (5 bases). CDR1 and CDR2 from the germline V gene are DFQATT and SNEGSKA (reference sequence). Trimming removed 6 bases from V and 0 bases from J, with 12 bases in between. The CDR3 sequence is 13 residues long. CDR3 sequence reads: CSAQLVNSYEQYF. CDR3 coding DNA: TGCAGTGCGCAACTAGTAAACTCCTACGAGCAGTACTTC.